Presented here are 8 T cell receptor beta chains from one specimen sequenced in a study of glioma-infiltrating T cells. TCR alpha and beta CDR3 regions were amplified from RNA using iRepertoire nested multiplex PCR. TCRdb used MiXCR to reprocess the multiplex PCR reads, holding one entry per CDR3 protein. Of about 93,000 distinct CDR3 sequences in the sample, about 37% were seen once. Input material: glioma tissue, nonneoplastic brain tissue, or PBMCs (not recorded which). These receptors came from a human donor with low-grade glioma or glioblastoma, undergoing nonglioma brain surgery, or in good health (not recorded which).

This rearrangement joins TRBV7-7 to TRBJ1-1; TRBD1 might be the D (6 bases). Germline loops: CDR1 SSHAT, CDR2 FNYEAQ (reference sequence). Trimming cost V 5 bases and J 4 bases, with 26 bases left between them. The CDR3 has 18 residues. This CDR3 is CASSPLLPGGGGGTEAFF. The CDR3 DNA follows: TGTGCCAGCAGCCCGCTGCTCCCCGGGGGGGGAGGGGGCACTGAAGCTTTCTTT.

This clonotype has at least ten counts. The chain is built from TRBV2 and TRBJ2-2; the D call may be TRBD1 or TRBD2 (5 bases each). The V end lost 5 bases, the J end lost 6 bases, and 19 bases lay between the germline ends. Germline CDR1 and CDR2: SNHLY and FYNNEI. CDR3 length: 16 residues. Here the CDR3 reads CASSLGGPRGAGELFF. DNA for the CDR3: TGTGCCAGCAGTCTTGGGGGTCCCCGGGGCGCCGGGGAGCTGTTTTTT.

The chain couples TRBV5-1 to TRBJ2-3; D is unclear. V gave up 3 bases and J gave up 2 bases, with 4 bases separating them. The CDR3 contains 12 residues. Per the germline V gene, CDR1 is SGHRS and CDR2 is YFSETQ. The CDR3 loop is CASSSYTDTQYF. The CDR3 region has the DNA TGCGCCAGCAGCTCCTACACAGATACGCAGTATTTT.

DNA of the CDR3: TGTGCCAGGGGTATAGATCTAGGGGAGACCCAGTACTTC. Encoded protein: CARGIDLGETQYF. The chain has TRBV19 and TRBJ2-5; no firm D call. Trimming removed 9 bases from V and 5 bases from J, with 16 bases in between. The V gene's germline CDR1 is LNHDA and CDR2 SQIVND (reference sequence). The CDR3 has 13 amino acids.

This clonotype was detected many times. The rearrangement joins TRBV19 to TRBJ1-1; D ambiguous. With 3 bases removed from V and 5 bases from J, the gap between germline ends came to 10 bases. This CDR3 has 13 amino acids. Germline assignment: CDR1 LNHDA and CDR2 SQIVND (reference sequence). CDR3 loop: CASSIYWETEAFF. CDR3 bases: TGTGCCAGTAGTATTTATTGGGAAACTGAAGCTTTCTTT.

This clonotype showed up many times. The chain has TRBV30 and TRBJ2-2; D perhaps matches TRBD1 (6 bases). V was trimmed by 6 bases and J by 1 base, leaving 9 bases between them. This CDR3 spans 13 amino acids. Germline lookup yields CDR1 GTSNPN and CDR2 SVGIG (reference sequence). CDR3 nucleotide sequence: TGTGCCTGCCAGGACAGGAACACCGGGGAGCTGTTTTTT. Protein product: CACQDRNTGELFF.

This clonotype was recorded at least ten times. The chain combines TRBV2 with TRBJ1-1, with D perhaps TRBD1 (5 bases). Germline CDR1 SNHLY, CDR2 FYNNEI. The CDR3 has 14 residues. Trimming left V 6 bases short and J 1 base short, with 12 bases between. CDR3 residues: CASSKGLPNTEAFF. The CDR3 DNA follows: TGTGCCAGCAGCAAGGGGCTACCGAACACTGAAGCTTTCTTT.

This clonotype has a count of ten or more. The chain employs TRBV28 and TRBJ1-1, with unresolved D. The CDR3 consists of 15 residues. V lost 3 bases to trimming and J lost 0 bases, with 11 bases between them. From germline, CDR1 is MDHEN and CDR2 SYDVKM. CDR3 amino acids: CASSFGATLNTEAFF. Written as DNA, the CDR3 is TGTGCCAGCAGTTTCGGTGCCACCCTGAACACTGAAGCTTTCTTT. Together with reference TRBV28 and TRBJ1-1, the CDR3 gives the full variable domain: DVKVTQSSRYLVKRTGEKVFLECVQDMDHENMFWYRQDPGLGLRLIYFSYDVKMKEKGDIPEGYSVSREKKERFSLILESASTNQTSMYLCASSFGATLNTEAFFGQGTRLTVV.